The entry that follows covers one T cell receptor (beta chain) sequence. This specimen comes from a study of blood T cell repertoires in COVID-19. The wider study: The study drew acute and convalescent COVID-19 samples from the United States, Italy and Spain.

The CDR3 runs 14 residues. CDR1 SNHLY and CDR2 FYNNEI come from the germline V gene. With 6 bases removed from V and 5 bases from J, the gap between germline ends came to 16 bases. This table comes from immunoSEQ multiplex PCR, and its TCRdb copy is limited to in-frame clones, with some not included. The sample records 180,000 or so clones, approximately 85% being singletons. The receptor's source is a man aged 55 to 70 with acute or convalescent COVID-19. The chain carries TRBV2 and TRBJ2-5; possibly TRBD2 for D (6 bases). Sample: peripheral blood. The CDR3 DNA sequence: TGTGCCAGCAGACGGGGGTTGAGGGCGGAGACCCAGTACTTC. Translation: CASRRGLRAETQYF. Looking up the rest from reference TRBV2 and TRBJ2-5 gives the full variable domain: EPEVTQTPSHQVTQMGQEVILRCVPISNHLYFYWYRQILGQKVEFLVSFYNNEISEKSEIFDDQFSVERPDGSNFTLKIRSTKLEDSAMYFCASRRGLRAETQYFGPGTRLLVL.